Below, 21 T cell receptor beta chains from the same sample are listed, as sequenced in a study of blood T cell repertoires in COVID-19. Libraries were prepared by immunoSEQ multiplex PCR; TCRdb keeps only in-frame clonotypes and omits some of them. The sample consists of 130,000 to 150,000 clones, 70% to 90% of them appearing once. The sequenced sample was peripheral blood. The source of these receptors is a man between 65 and 79 years old with acute or convalescent COVID-19.

The chain recombines TRBV6-5 with TRBJ1-2, with D hard to call. V lost 6 bases and J lost 4, with 9 bases in between. This CDR3 region has 12 residues. Germline V gene lookup returns CDR1 MNHEY and CDR2 SVGAGI. CDR3 nucleotides: TGTGCCAGCAGCCCCAAGCCCTATGGCTACACCTTC. The encoded protein is CASSPKPYGYTF.

The chain uses TRBV19 and TRBJ2-3, with 8 nucleotides matching TRBD2. With V trimmed by 6 bases and J by 1 base, 0 bases remained unmatched. Germline CDR1 is LNHDA and CDR2 is SQIVND (reference sequence). The CDR3 consists of 13 residues. CDR3 residues: CASRAGGTDTQYF. The CDR3 coding sequence is TGTGCCAGTAGAGCGGGGGGCACAGATACGCAGTATTTT.

The rearrangement links TRBV5-4 to TRBJ1-6; 8 bases map to TRBD1. The V gene's germline CDR1 is SGHNT and CDR2 YYREEE (reference sequence). This CDR3 has 15 residues. J was trimmed by 7 bases and V by 4 bases; bases with no gene match: 7. The DNA of the CDR3 is TGTGCCAGCAGCCGCAGACAGGGGAAAAATTCACCCCTCCACTTT. Translating it yields CASSRRQGKNSPLHF.

V usage is TRBV2 and J usage is TRBJ2-5; 11 bases line up with TRBD2. CDR1 and CDR2 from the germline V gene are SNHLY and FYNNEI. The CDR3 spans 15 residues. The trim removed 5 bases at V and 7 bases at J, leaving 9 bases unmatched. The CDR3 sequence: CASSPGTSGSRTQYF. The DNA of the CDR3 is TGTGCCAGCAGTCCAGGGACTAGCGGTTCAAGGACCCAGTACTTC. Drawing the rest from reference TRBV2 and TRBJ2-5, the complete variable domain is EPEVTQTPSHQVTQMGQEVILRCVPISNHLYFYWYRQILGQKVEFLVSFYNNEISEKSEIFDDQFSVERPDGSNFTLKIRSTKLEDSAMYFCASSPGTSGSRTQYFGPGTRLLVL.

CDR3 region: CASRRGDSYTGELFF. The CDR3 nucleotides are TGTGCCAGCCGCAGGGGGGACAGCTACACCGGGGAGCTGTTTTTT. V and J are TRBV6-4 and TRBJ2-2; a possible D gene is TRBD1 (7 bases). Trimming stripped 8 bases from V and 3 bases from J, with 16 bases between. This CDR3 is 15 amino acids long. CDR1 is MRHNA, CDR2 SNTAGT, per germline.

The gene calls are TRBV12-3 or TRBV12-4 and TRBJ1-6; D is ambiguous. This CDR3 is built from 13 residues. Trimming removed 3 bases at V and 4 bases at J, with 4 bases between. Written as DNA, the CDR3 is TGTGCCAGCAGTTTCGGGTATAATTCACCCCTCCACTTT. As protein: CASSFGYNSPLHF.

This clone was recorded a few times. The chain carries TRBV12-3 or TRBV12-4 and TRBJ1-6; 7 bases line up with TRBD1. The CDR3 consists of 12 residues. The V segment lost 5 bases and the J segment 11 bases; nucleotides outside the gene matches: 3. The CDR3 region has the DNA TGTGCCAGCAGTACAGGGGACCCACCCCTCCACTTT. The encoded protein is CASSTGDPPLHF.

This rearrangement joins TRBV29-1 to TRBJ1-4; D gene ambiguous. The V end was cut by 4 bases, the J end by 8 bases, with 14 bases between. Germline V gene sequence: CDR1 SQVTM, CDR2 ANQGSEA. The CDR3 spans 13 residues. CDR3 nucleotides: TGCAGCGTTGCGGGCAAGGGAGGGGAAAAACTGTTTTTT. It specifies CSVAGKGGEKLFF.

V is TRBV5-6 and J is TRBJ2-7; D unclear. Trimming pared 1 base from V and 1 base from J, leaving 9 bases between. The CDR3 contains 14 residues. The germline gives CDR1 SGHDT, CDR2 YYEEEE. This CDR3 is CASSLWSLSYEQYF. CDR3 in DNA: TGTGCCAGCAGCTTGTGGAGTTTATCCTACGAGCAGTACTTC.

The chain recombines TRBV6-4 with TRBJ1-2, with D tentatively TRBD1 (5 bases). The CDR3 is 14 residues long. Looked up from germline, CDR1 is MRHNA and CDR2 is SNTAGT. V was trimmed by 6 bases and J by 2 bases, leaving 13 bases between them. CDR3 nucleotide sequence: TGTGCCAGCAGAGCCGGGACTGAGAACTATGGCTACACCTTC. Protein product: CASRAGTENYGYTF.

The V gene is TRBV5-1, the J gene TRBJ2-5, with TRBD2 identical over 13 bases. Trimming took 4 bases from V and 7 from J; bases not matched to a gene: 13. This CDR3 has 17 amino acids. Germline assignment: CDR1 SGHRS and CDR2 YFSETQ. The CDR3 DNA sequence: TGCGCCAGCAGCCCACGCCGGACTAGCGGGGGAAGTGGGACCCAGTACTTC. Its translation is CASSPRRTSGGSGTQYF.

The J gene is TRBJ2-7, the V gene TRBV6-6, with TRBD2 as a possible D gene (6 bases). CDR1 and CDR2 (germline): MNHNY, SVGAGI (reference sequence). V lost 5 bases, J lost 6 bases, and 11 bases lay in between. The CDR3 has 12 amino acids. CDR3 nucleotide sequence: TGTGCCAGCAGTCGGGAGCAGGGCGAGCAGTACTTC. Translation gives CASSREQGEQYF.

The rearrangement joins TRBV28 to TRBJ1-3; possibly TRBD1 for D (6 bases). This CDR3 has 13 residues. Germline assignment: CDR1 MDHEN and CDR2 SYDVKM. V was cut by 3 bases and J by 9 bases, with 12 bases left in between. Here the CDR3 reads CASSLDSRSTIYF. CDR3 in DNA: TGTGCCAGCAGTTTGGACAGCCGCTCCACCATATATTTT.

The chain recombines TRBV10-1 with TRBJ1-2; D remains unclear. The CDR3 contains 11 residues. Trimming stripped 8 bases from V and 8 bases from J, with 12 bases between. Germline assignment: CDR1 WNHNN and CDR2 SYGVQD (reference sequence). CDR3 region: CASPLGSGYTF. In DNA, the CDR3 is TGCGCCAGCCCGCTAGGCAGCGGCTACACCTTC.

This chain connects TRBV18 to TRBJ2-5; 7 nucleotides align to TRBD1. The J segment lost 2 bases and the V segment lost 3 bases, leaving 3 bases of the junction unmatched. Germline V gives CDR1 KGHSH, CDR2 LQKENI. This CDR3 is built from 14 residues. Written as DNA, the CDR3 is TGTGCCAGCTCACCGGGACAGCGTCAAGAGACCCAGTACTTC. This gives the protein CASSPGQRQETQYF.

This chain connects TRBV3-1 (or the pseudogene TRBV3-2) to TRBJ2-3; 7 nucleotides align to TRBD2. The junction had 17 bases not matched to a gene; V was cut back by 0 bases and J by 8 bases. Germline CDR1 is LGHDT and CDR2 is YNNKEL (reference sequence). CDR3 length equals 18 residues. The CDR3 DNA follows: TGTGCCAGCAGCCAAGATCGGGGAGGGCTGGCGGGGGAAGGTACGCAGTATTTT. Its protein product is CASSQDRGGLAGEGTQYF.

The CDR3 sequence is CASSPYGTGGNTEAFF. The CDR3 DNA follows: TGTGCCAGCAGCCCGTACGGGACAGGGGGGAACACTGAAGCTTTCTTT. The chain employs TRBV5-4 and TRBJ1-1; 11 bases agree with TRBD1. The CDR3 extends over 16 amino acids. The junction had 6 bases not matched to a gene; V was cut back by 4 bases and J by 1 base. Looked up from germline, CDR1 is SGHNT and CDR2 is YYREEE (reference sequence).

The V gene is TRBV28, the J gene TRBJ2-7, with TRBD1 matching over 8 bases. V lost 9 bases to trimming and J lost 0 bases; unmatched junction nucleotides: 16. The CDR3 has 17 residues. From germline, CDR1 is MDHEN and CDR2 SYDVKM. The CDR3 loop reads CASTPGTGKVSSYEQYF. CDR3 DNA sequence: TGTGCCAGTACTCCCGGGACAGGCAAAGTCAGCTCCTACGAGCAGTACTTC. The full variable domain, in which reference TRBV28 and TRBJ2-7 provide the parts outside the CDR3, is DVKVTQSSRYLVKRTGEKVFLECVQDMDHENMFWYRQDPGLGLRLIYFSYDVKMKEKGDIPEGYSVSREKKERFSLILESASTNQTSMYLCASTPGTGKVSSYEQYFGPGTRLTVT.

V and J are TRBV11-2 and TRBJ2-5; TRBD2 matches at 15 bases. The germline CDR1 and CDR2 sequences are SGHAT and FQNNGV. There are 17 residues in the CDR3. J lost 5 bases, V lost 5 bases, and 9 bases had no gene match. DNA of the CDR3: TGTGCCAGCAGCCCTGGACTAGCGGGGGGGCCGAGGGAGACCCAGTACTTC. Protein sequence: CASSPGLAGGPRETQYF.

For this clone: At the DNA level, this CDR3 is encoded by other sequences in the same sample as well. This chain connects TRBV5-1 to TRBJ1-1; 10 positions match TRBD1. In germline, CDR1 is SGHRS, CDR2 YFSETQ. V lost 4 bases to trimming and J lost 1 base; unmatched junction nucleotides: 4. The CDR3 has 15 residues. For the CDR3, the DNA is TGCGCCAGCAGCCTCTGGACAGGGGGGAACACTGAAGCTTTCTTT. It is translated as CASSLWTGGNTEAFF.

V gene TRBV4-2 combines with J gene TRBJ1-2; 9 positions match TRBD1. The CDR3 has 15 amino acids. V shed 3 bases and J 5 bases; nucleotides not matched to a gene: 7. Germline V lookup: CDR1 LGHNA, CDR2 YNFKEQ. This CDR3 is CASSHRDRGWYGYTF. The CDR3 DNA is TGTGCCAGCAGCCACCGCGACAGGGGGTGGTATGGCTACACCTTC.